This T cell receptor (beta chain) derives from a study of blood T cell repertoires in COVID-19 (dated by TCRdb to between 2020 and 2021). Describing the broader study: The collaborator samples originated in the United States, Italy and Spain and spanned the acute and convalescent phases of COVID-19. The material from the prospective study consisted of cDNA or gDNA derived from T cells, B-cell-depleted T cells, or PBMCs. The dataset comprised deeply sampled blood TCRbeta repertoires from subjects exposed to, actively infected with, or recovered from COVID-19. The repertoires were made available in a free public database intended to serve as a resource for research on the immune response to SARS-CoV-2. Samples were obtained from the ongoing ImmuneRACE study (first 160 participants) and from 1,254 subjects provided by 6 global collaborators. The sample metadata nearly always contained a de-identified subject ID, COVID-19 status, age in years and sex. Where HLA class I and class II types were available, the types were taken from metadata supplied by the sample provider, not from assay-based typing. General findings and caveats noted by the study authors: The quantity of clinical and demographic metadata differed by source and by participant and was supplied without curation.

Concerning this clone: Its antigen specificity is not known. Base qualities were left out, and no much larger clone turns up one base away.

V drops 5 bases and J drops 0 bases, leaving 13 bases in between. The CDR3 measures 15 amino acids from cysteine to phenylalanine. Only the CDR3 DNA stays, 45 bases, in frame from base 1. For CDR1 and CDR2, the germline V gene (reference sequence) lists SEHNR and FQNEAQ. Participants in the prospective study were aged about 18 to 90 years, lived in over 20 United States geographic areas, and enrolled through a virtual design. In the prospective study, participants were assigned to cohorts based on the clinical history participants reported in a screening survey and a study questionnaire. ImmuneRACE Cohort 3 recovered participants were defined by two consecutive negative NP/OP PCR tests, healthcare professional clearance, or symptom resolution. Each participant in the prospective study had whole blood, serum and a nasopharyngeal or oropharyngeal swab collected by mobile phlebotomists. Participants in the prospective study had the option to provide additional blood draws and questionnaires over an approximately 2-month period. Prospective study blood samples were shipped either frozen or at room temperature before DNA extraction.

The immunoSEQ Assay, a bias-controlled multiplex PCR, was used to amplify TCRbeta CDR3 regions from genomic DNA. Per the source publication's procedure: Nucleated cell counts per sample were estimated from amplification of reference gene primers within the assay. Sequence reads were collapsed and filtered to measure the absolute abundance of every unique TCRbeta CDR3 rearrangement. Productive Simpson clonality was computed per sample as the square root of Simpson's diversity index over productive rearrangements. Not all clones reach the TCRdb copy of this immuneACCESS table, which keeps in-frame sequences only. Checked studies attribute under half of the gap to unresolved V genes and leave the rest unexplained. V and J calls and clone size are those listed in that table; D and trimming were worked out from the DNA. The sample has about 300,000 clones on record, around 85% of them singletons. Of the sample, roughly 2.6% falls within the top ten clones.

This TCR was sampled from a woman between 50 and 59 years old who had recovered from COVID-19. Input material: PBMCs or T cells enriched from blood (not recorded which). This chain is built from TRBV7-9 and TRBJ1-1; the D gene is perhaps TRBD1, from 6 matching bases. The DNA is as follows: TGTGCCAGCAGCCCGCGGACAGTCATGAACACTGAAGCTTTCTTT. It codes for CASSPRTVMNTEAFF.